Below, 19 T cell receptor beta chains from the same sample are listed, as sequenced in a study of blood T cell repertoires in COVID-19. Using immunoSEQ multiplex PCR, the repertoire was profiled, and TCRdb retains in-frame clones only, with some absent. The sample lists more than 95,000 clones; about 80% were seen once. Sequencing input: peripheral blood. The receptors here all came from a man aged 60 to 75 with acute or convalescent COVID-19.

This clone has more than one count but fewer than ten. The chain couples TRBV7-9 to TRBJ1-2; tentatively, D is TRBD1 (5 bases). CDR1 and CDR2 (germline): SEHNR, FQNEAQ (reference sequence). The CDR3 runs 12 residues. Trimming removed 4 bases from V and 3 bases from J, with 6 bases in between. For the CDR3, the DNA is TGTGCCAGCAGCTCACAGGACTATGGCTACACCTTC. This encodes CASSSQDYGYTF.

The chain has TRBV7-3 and TRBJ2-1, with D tentatively TRBD2 (6 bases). The CDR3 length is 15 residues. Trimming removed 2 bases from V and 6 bases from J, with 14 bases in between. Germline V gene data show CDR1 as SGHTA and CDR2 as FQGTGA. The CDR3: CASSLAGSSFNEQFF. The CDR3 coding sequence is TGTGCCAGCAGCTTAGCGGGGAGCTCGTTCAATGAGCAGTTCTTC. Using reference TRBV7-3 and TRBJ2-1 for the parts outside the CDR3, the full variable domain is GAGVSQTPSNKVTEKGKYVELRCDPISGHTALYWYRQSLGQGPEFLIYFQGTGAADDSGLPNDRFFAVRPEGSVSTLKIQRTERGDSAVYLCASSLAGSSFNEQFFGPGTRLTVL.

J is TRBJ1-2 and V is TRBV30; 7 positions match TRBD1. With 0 bases clipped from V and 8 bases from J, the junction kept 9 bases outside the gene matches. The CDR3 has 14 residues. From germline, CDR1 is GTSNPN and CDR2 SVGIG (reference sequence). The CDR3 nucleotides are TGTGCCTGGAGTGTACTGGGGCAGGGGGTGGGCTACACCTTC. Translation: CAWSVLGQGVGYTF. Supplemented by reference TRBV30 and TRBJ1-2, the full variable domain reads SQTIHQWPATLVQPVGSPLSLECTVEGTSNPNLYWYRQAAGRGLQLLFYSVGIGQISSEVPQNLSASRPQDRQFILSSKKLLLSDSGFYLCAWSVLGQGVGYTFGSGTRLTVV.

This chain links TRBV19 with TRBJ2-6, with TRBD2 matching 8 bases. This CDR3 region has 15 residues. Germline assignment: CDR1 LNHDA and CDR2 SQIVND (reference sequence). J gave up 2 bases and V 3 bases, and 0 bases lay outside the gene matches. The CDR3 region has the DNA TGTGCCAGTAGTATTAGCGGGGCTGGGGCCAACGTCCTGACTTTC. Its translation: CASSISGAGANVLTF.

This clone was seen only a few times. V gene TRBV30 combines with J gene TRBJ1-1, with unresolved D. V was pared by 4 bases and J by 1 base, with 7 bases between. CDR1 is GTSNPN, CDR2 SVGIG, per germline (reference sequence). This CDR3 region has 12 residues. The CDR3 bases are TGTGCCTGGAACCCGGGGAACACTGAAGCTTTCTTT. Translated: CAWNPGNTEAFF. Full variable domain (rest looked up from reference TRBV30 and TRBJ1-1): SQTIHQWPATLVQPVGSPLSLECTVEGTSNPNLYWYRQAAGRGLQLLFYSVGIGQISSEVPQNLSASRPQDRQFILSSKKLLLSDSGFYLCAWNPGNTEAFFGQGTRLTVV.

The chain has TRBV9 and TRBJ2-7; 8 bases map to TRBD1. CDR1 is SGDLS and CDR2 is YYNGEE in the germline V gene. This CDR3 is built from 15 residues. J lost 7 bases, V lost 1 base, and 10 bases had no gene match. CDR3 residues: CASSVTPTGAEEQYF. The CDR3 DNA is TGTGCCAGCAGCGTAACCCCGACAGGGGCTGAAGAGCAGTACTTC. Filled out from reference TRBV9 and TRBJ2-7, the complete variable domain reads DSGVTQTPKHLITATGQRVTLRCSPRSGDLSVYWYQQSLDQGLQFLIQYYNGEERAKGNILERFSAQQFPDLHSELNLSSLELGDSALYFCASSVTPTGAEEQYFGPGTRLTVT.

The V call is TRBV13, the J call TRBJ2-1; TRBD1 is a possible D gene (6 bases). Germline V gives CDR1 PRHDT, CDR2 FYEKMQ (reference sequence). Trimming took 3 bases from V and 6 from J, leaving 9 bases between them. The CDR3 is 13 residues long. The CDR3 protein is CASSLGAGNEQFF. DNA for the CDR3: TGTGCCAGCAGCTTGGGGGCGGGCAATGAGCAGTTCTTC.

CDR3 residues: CASTASGMNEYGYTF. CDR3 sequence (DNA): TGTGCCAGTACCGCCTCCGGGATGAATGAATATGGCTACACCTTC. V is TRBV19 and J is TRBJ1-2; D is undetermined. The germline V gene has CDR1 LNHDA and CDR2 SQIVND (reference sequence). The CDR3 is made up of 15 amino acids. Deletions cut 7 bases from V and 5 bases from J, with 20 bases between.

CDR3 region: CASSIVGQGRNTIYF. CDR3 DNA sequence: TGTGCCAGTAGTATAGTGGGACAGGGAAGAAACACCATATATTTT. The genes are TRBV19 and TRBJ1-3; TRBD1 aligns across 9 bases. This CDR3 comprises 15 residues. The V gene's germline CDR1 is LNHDA and CDR2 SQIVND (reference sequence). J was trimmed by 5 bases and V by 1 base; bases with no gene match: 3.

The chain carries TRBV19 and TRBJ2-3; 8 bases match TRBD2. Germline CDR1 reads LNHDA; CDR2 reads SQIVND (reference sequence). This CDR3 spans 16 amino acids. V dropped 7 bases and J dropped 4; count of bases not matched to a gene: 13. The CDR3 loop is CASTLRGGLSADTQYF. The CDR3 nucleotides are TGTGCCAGTACTTTACGGGGGGGTCTTTCCGCAGATACGCAGTATTTT. The whole variable domain, remainder taken from reference TRBV19 and TRBJ2-3, is DGGITQSPKYLFRKEGQNVTLSCEQNLNHDAMYWYRQDPGQGLRLIYYSQIVNDFQKGDIAEGYSVSREKKESFPLTVTSAQKNPTAFYLCASTLRGGLSADTQYFGPGTRLTVL.

This chain uses TRBV6-4 with TRBJ2-1; 10 bases line up with TRBD2. V lost 5 bases to trimming and J lost 6 bases; unmatched junction nucleotides: 4. This CDR3 region has 14 residues. CDR1 and CDR2 from the germline V gene are MRHNA and SNTAGT. The CDR3 DNA sequence: TGTGCCAGCAGTCACGGGACTAGCGCCAATGAGCAGTTCTTC. Its translation is CASSHGTSANEQFF.

This clone appeared a few times. V and J are TRBV6-2 or TRBV6-3 and TRBJ1-1; 7 positions agree with TRBD1. The germline V gene encodes CDR1 MNHEY and CDR2 SVGEGT. V lost 2 bases, J lost 7 bases, and 4 bases stayed unmatched. The CDR3 totals 13 residues. CDR3 DNA: TGTGCCAGCAGTTACGGTCAGGGGGTTGAAGCTTTCTTT. Protein product: CASSYGQGVEAFF.

The chain recombines TRBV7-2 with TRBJ1-6; 7 nucleotides align to TRBD1. Germline loops: CDR1 SGHTA, CDR2 FQGNSA. This CDR3 comprises 15 residues. The junction had 8 bases not matched to a gene; V was cut back by 5 bases and J by 7 bases. As DNA, the CDR3 is TGTGCCAGCAGCCCCAGACAGGGAAGCAATTCACCCCTCCACTTT. Its translation is CASSPRQGSNSPLHF.

V gene TRBV19 combines with J gene TRBJ1-2; D remains unclear. The CDR3 is made up of 11 amino acids. CDR1 LNHDA and CDR2 SQIVND come from the germline V gene (reference sequence). The germline V and J ends were trimmed by 8 bases and 5 bases, with 9 bases remaining between them. CDR3 sequence reads: CASGDKYGYTF. The CDR3 DNA follows: TGTGCCAGTGGTGACAAGTATGGCTACACCTTC.

The chain uses TRBV10-3 and TRBJ1-2; D might be TRBD1 (5 bases). The CDR3 sequence is 15 residues long. CDR1 is ENHRY and CDR2 is SYGVKD in the germline V gene. Trimming pared 3 bases from V and 8 bases from J, leaving 19 bases between. In nucleotides, the CDR3 is TGTGCCATCAGTGAACCAGGGAGGTCGGGAAACGGCTACACCTTC. Amino acids: CAISEPGRSGNGYTF.

The chain recombines TRBV18 with TRBJ1-1, with D possibly TRBD1 on 5 matching bases. V was clipped by 3 bases and J by 1 base, with 12 bases between them. CDR1 is KGHSH, CDR2 LQKENI, per germline. The CDR3 consists of 15 residues. This CDR3 is CASSPYSGANTEAFF. The CDR3 region has the DNA TGTGCCAGCTCACCGTACAGTGGGGCGAACACTGAAGCTTTCTTT.

This clone was picked up one time. The chain carries TRBV3-1 (or the pseudogene TRBV3-2) and TRBJ2-3, with 9 bases fitting TRBD2. The V gene's germline CDR1 is LGHDT and CDR2 YNNKEL (reference sequence). CDR3 length: 15 amino acids. After removal of 5 bases from V and 6 bases from J, the junction contained 9 bases not matched to a gene. CDR3: CASSSSGTGPDTQYF. In nucleotides, the CDR3 is TGTGCCAGCAGCTCTAGCGGGACCGGTCCGGATACGCAGTATTTT.

This clone came up once. This sequence joins TRBV19 and TRBJ1-1, with 7 bases that match TRBD1. Germline loops: CDR1 LNHDA, CDR2 SQIVND (reference sequence). This CDR3 is 14 amino acids long. The V gene end was trimmed by 7 bases and the J gene end by 1 base; junction bases not matched to a gene: 6. Here the CDR3 reads CASNPGGENTEAFF. The CDR3 bases are TGTGCCAGTAACCCAGGGGGAGAGAACACTGAAGCTTTCTTT.

This clone has just one count. This chain connects TRBV4-1 to TRBJ2-3; 7 nucleotides match TRBD1. V shed 4 bases, J shed 0 bases, and the junction held 13 bases outside the gene matches. This CDR3 is 18 amino acids long. CDR1 and CDR2 (germline): MGHRA, YSYEKL. The CDR3 protein is CASSLRTPGTVSTDTQYF. CDR3 DNA sequence: TGCGCCAGCAGCCTACGAACCCCCGGGACAGTGAGCACAGATACGCAGTATTTT.